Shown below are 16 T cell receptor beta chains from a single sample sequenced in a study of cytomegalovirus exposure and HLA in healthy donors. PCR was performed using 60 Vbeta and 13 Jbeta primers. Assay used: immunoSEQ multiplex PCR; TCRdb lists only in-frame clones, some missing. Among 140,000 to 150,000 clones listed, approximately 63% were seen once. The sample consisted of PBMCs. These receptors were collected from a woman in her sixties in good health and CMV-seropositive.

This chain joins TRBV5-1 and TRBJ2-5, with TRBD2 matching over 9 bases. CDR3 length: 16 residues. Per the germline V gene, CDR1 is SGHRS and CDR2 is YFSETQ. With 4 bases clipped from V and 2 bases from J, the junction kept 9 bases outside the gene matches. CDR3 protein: CASSRQALAGQETQYF. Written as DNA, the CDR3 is TGCGCCAGCAGCCGACAAGCCCTAGCGGGACAAGAGACCCAGTACTTC.

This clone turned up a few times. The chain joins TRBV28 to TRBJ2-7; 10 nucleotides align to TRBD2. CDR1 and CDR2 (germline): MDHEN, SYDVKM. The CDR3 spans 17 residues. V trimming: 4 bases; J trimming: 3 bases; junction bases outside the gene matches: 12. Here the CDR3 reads CASSSPSGRGSYYEQYF. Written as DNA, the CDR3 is TGTGCCAGCAGTTCACCTAGCGGGAGAGGCTCCTACTACGAGCAGTACTTC.

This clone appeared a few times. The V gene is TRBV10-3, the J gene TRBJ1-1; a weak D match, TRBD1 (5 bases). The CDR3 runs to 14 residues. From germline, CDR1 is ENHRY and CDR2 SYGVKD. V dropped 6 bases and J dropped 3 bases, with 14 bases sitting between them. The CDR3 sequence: CAIRGAGMYTEAFF. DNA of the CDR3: TGTGCCATCAGAGGGGCAGGGATGTACACTGAAGCTTTCTTT.

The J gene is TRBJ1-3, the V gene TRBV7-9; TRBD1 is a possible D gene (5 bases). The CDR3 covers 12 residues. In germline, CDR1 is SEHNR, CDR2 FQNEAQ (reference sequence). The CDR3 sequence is CGGGVSGNTIYF. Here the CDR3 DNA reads TGTGGCGGGGGGGTCTCTGGAAACACCATATATTTT.

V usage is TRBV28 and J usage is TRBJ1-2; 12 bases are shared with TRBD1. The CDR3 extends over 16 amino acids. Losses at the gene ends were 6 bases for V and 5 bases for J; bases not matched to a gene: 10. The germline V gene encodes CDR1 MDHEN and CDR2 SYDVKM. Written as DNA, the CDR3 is TGTGCCAGCAGGCCCGGGACAGGGGGCGCAAATTATGGCTACACCTTC. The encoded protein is CASRPGTGGANYGYTF.

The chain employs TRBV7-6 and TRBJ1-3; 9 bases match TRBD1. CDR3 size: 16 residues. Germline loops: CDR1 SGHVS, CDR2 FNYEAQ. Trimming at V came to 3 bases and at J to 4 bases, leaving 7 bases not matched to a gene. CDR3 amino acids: CASSLGTGTGGNTIYF. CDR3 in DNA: TGTGCCAGCAGCTTGGGTACCGGGACAGGGGGAAACACCATATATTTT.

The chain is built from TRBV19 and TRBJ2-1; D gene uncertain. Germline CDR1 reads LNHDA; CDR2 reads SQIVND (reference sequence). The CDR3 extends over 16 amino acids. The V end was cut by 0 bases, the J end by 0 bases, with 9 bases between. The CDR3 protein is CASSIDNTNSYNEQFF. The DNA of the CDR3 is TGTGCCAGTAGTATAGATAACACAAACTCCTACAATGAGCAGTTCTTC.

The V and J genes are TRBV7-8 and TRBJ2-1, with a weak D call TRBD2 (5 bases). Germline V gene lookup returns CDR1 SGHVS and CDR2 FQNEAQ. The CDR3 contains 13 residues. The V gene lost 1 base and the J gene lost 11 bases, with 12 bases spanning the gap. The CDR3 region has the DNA TGTGCCAGCAGCTTAGGGGTAGCGCCGAAGCAGTTCTTC. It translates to CASSLGVAPKQFF.

The CDR3 loop is CASSLVGETGLGEKLFF. DNA of the CDR3: TGTGCCAGCAGTTTAGTAGGGGAGACAGGCTTGGGGGAAAAACTGTTTTTT. This chain joins TRBV28 and TRBJ1-4, with a weak D call TRBD1 (6 bases). The CDR3 runs to 17 residues. Germline V lookup: CDR1 MDHEN, CDR2 SYDVKM. Deletions cut 2 bases from V and 8 bases from J, with 21 bases between.

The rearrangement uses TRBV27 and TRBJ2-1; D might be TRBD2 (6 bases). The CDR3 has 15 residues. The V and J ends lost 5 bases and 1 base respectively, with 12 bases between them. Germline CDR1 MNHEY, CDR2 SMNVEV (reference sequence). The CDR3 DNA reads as TGTGCCAGCAGTGCTCGGGAGATATCCTACAATGAGCAGTTCTTC. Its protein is CASSAREISYNEQFF.

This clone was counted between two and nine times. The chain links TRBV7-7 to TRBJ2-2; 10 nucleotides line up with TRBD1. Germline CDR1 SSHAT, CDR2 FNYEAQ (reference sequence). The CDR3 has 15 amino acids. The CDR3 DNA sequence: TGTGCTAGCGGGCCGACAGGGGGCAACACCGGGGAGCTGTTTTTT. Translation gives CASGPTGGNTGELFF.

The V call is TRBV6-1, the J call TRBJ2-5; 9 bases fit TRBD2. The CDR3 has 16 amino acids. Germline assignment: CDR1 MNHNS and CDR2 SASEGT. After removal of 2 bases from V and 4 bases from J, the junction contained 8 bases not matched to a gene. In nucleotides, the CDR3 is TGTGCCAGCAGTGAAAGAACTAGCGGGCCCCGAGAGACCCAGTACTTC. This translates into CASSERTSGPRETQYF.

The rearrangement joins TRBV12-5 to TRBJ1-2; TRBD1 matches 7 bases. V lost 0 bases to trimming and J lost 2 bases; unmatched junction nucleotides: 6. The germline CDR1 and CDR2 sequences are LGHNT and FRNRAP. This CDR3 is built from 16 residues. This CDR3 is CASGLVLDRENYGYTF. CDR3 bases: TGTGCTAGTGGTTTGGTACTTGACAGGGAGAACTATGGCTACACCTTC.

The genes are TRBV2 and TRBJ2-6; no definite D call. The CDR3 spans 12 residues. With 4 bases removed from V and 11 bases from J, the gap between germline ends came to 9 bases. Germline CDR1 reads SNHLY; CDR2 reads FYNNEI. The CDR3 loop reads CASSGSPDVLTF. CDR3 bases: TGTGCCAGCAGTGGGAGCCCAGACGTCCTGACTTTC.

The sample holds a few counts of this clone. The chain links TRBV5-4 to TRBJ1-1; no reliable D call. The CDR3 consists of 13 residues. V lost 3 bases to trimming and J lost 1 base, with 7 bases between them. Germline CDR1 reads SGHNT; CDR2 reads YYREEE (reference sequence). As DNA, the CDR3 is TGTGCCAGCAGCTATAGCACGAACACTGAAGCTTTCTTT. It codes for CASSYSTNTEAFF.

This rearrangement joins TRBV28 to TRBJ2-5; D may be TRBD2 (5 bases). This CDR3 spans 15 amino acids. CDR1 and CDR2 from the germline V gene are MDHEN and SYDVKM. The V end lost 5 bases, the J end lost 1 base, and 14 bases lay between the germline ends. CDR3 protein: CASSGSGSGQETQYF. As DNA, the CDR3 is TGTGCCAGCAGTGGATCGGGCAGCGGCCAAGAGACCCAGTACTTC.